The source of this T cell receptor (beta chain) is a study of blood T cells in healthy people across ages. Primed by a sample-barcoded 5' primer and a J-beta primer mix, a second PCR proceeded for about 7 to 11 cycles. Each cDNA molecule was tagged by a template-switch adaptor that had 12 random nucleotides. TCRdb re-called the 5' RACE reads with MiXCR, one entry per CDR3 protein. The sample lists some 1,800,000 distinct CDR3 sequences; 39% were seen once. Study-wide results and caveats: There was no known CMV status for donors, so expanded clonotype changes were possibly confounded. Researchers judged that diversity estimates from one million T cells fell short of true values.

Comment on this clonotype: Its antigen remains unidentified. Sequence at one end of the junction differs from germline and may be a read error.

This clonotype was obtained from a human donor in good health. Sequencing used blood.

CDR3 sequence reads: CAGSPAGTDTQYF. DNA of the CDR3: TGTGCCGGCAGCCCCGCGGGGACGGATACGCAGTATTTT. This chain connects TRBV7-2 to TRBJ2-3, with D possibly TRBD2 on 6 matching bases. The CDR3 is 13 residues long. The germline V gene encodes CDR1 SGHTA and CDR2 FQGNSA.